This T cell receptor beta chain came from a study of shared clonotypes between healthy human individuals. Study details: Donor ages ranged 18 to 49 years: a couple of women, a few men.

The CDR3 has 14 residues. Germline-derived CDR1 and CDR2 are SGHAT and FQNNGV. Healthy HIV-negative adults without recent acute infections or vaccinations served as donors. All donors were Caucasian adults living in Nashville, Tennessee. Deep-level assay runs were performed. The table came from immunoSEQ multiplex PCR; TCRdb's copy has only in-frame clones and leaves some out. Altogether approximately 480,000 clones are present, roughly 85% being singletons, with the ten largest covering under 15%. This chain joins TRBV11-2 and TRBJ2-5; tentative D call: TRBD2 (7 bases). The J call may be wrong; the DNA end is better matched by TRBJ2-7. The receptor was isolated from a woman aged 40 to 50 in good health. Some clones in this sample may be carry-over from other donors' samples. Sequenced sample: PBMCs. The CDR3 protein is CASSLGGGGYEQYF. Here the CDR3 DNA reads TGTGCCAGCAGCTTAGGAGGGGGAGGGTACGAGCAGTACTTC.